These 13 T cell receptor beta chains were all obtained from the same sample, sequenced in a study of spatial heterogeneity in lung cancer. Documented time point: sample taken at primary tumor resection. Unsorted samples of tumor, nontumor lung or frozen PBMC had their whole RNA sequenced. A single record per CDR3 protein comes from TCRdb applying MiXCR to the 5' RACE reads. This sample has about 3,800 distinct CDR3 sequences, with 8.4% found just once. Sequences were derived from PBMCs, sampled at surgery. The source is a female donor with early-stage non-small cell lung cancer.

The sample holds many counts of this clonotype. V and J are TRBV5-1 and TRBJ2-2, with TRBD2 as a possible D gene (6 bases). This CDR3 has 14 amino acids. V was shortened by 4 bases and J by 7 bases, with 14 bases between the two germline ends. CDR1 and CDR2 from the germline V gene are SGHRS and YFSETQ. The CDR3: CASSASGGGGELFF. The CDR3 DNA reads TGCGCCAGCAGCGCCTCCGGGGGTGGCGGGGAGCTGTTTTTT.

This clonotype occurred many times. The genes are TRBV20-1 and TRBJ2-1, with D perhaps TRBD1 or TRBD2 (5 bases each). Germline-derived CDR1 and CDR2 are DFQATT and SNEGSKA (reference sequence). Between the trimmed V and J ends, which lost 0 bases and 11 bases, there was a span of 20 bases. The CDR3 consists of 15 residues. The CDR3 region has the DNA TGCAGTGCTAGAGATTTGGCCGGGACCAAAGAAAAGCAGTTCTTC. Encoded protein: CSARDLAGTKEKQFF.

This rearrangement joins TRBV5-4 to TRBJ1-1; 7 nucleotides align to TRBD1. Germline CDR1 and CDR2: SGHNT and YYREEE (reference sequence). The CDR3 consists of 17 residues. J gave up 0 bases and V 0 bases, and 8 bases lay outside the gene matches. This CDR3 reads CASSLGQGAGVNTEAFF. CDR3 nucleotide sequence: TGTGCCAGCAGCTTGGGACAGGGTGCGGGAGTGAACACTGAAGCTTTCTTT.

This clonotype was seen at least ten times. In nucleotides, the CDR3 is TGTGCCAGCAGCCAGCGCCGGGACGTGCAGTTCTTC. Translated, it gives CASSQRRDVQFF. The chain is built from TRBV3-1 and TRBJ2-1; D possibly uses TRBD1 or TRBD2 (5 bases each). The CDR3 length is 12 residues. Germline V gene sequence: CDR1 LGHDT, CDR2 YNNKEL (reference sequence). Trimming cost V 3 bases and J 12 bases, with 12 bases left between them.

The chain is built from TRBV20-1 and TRBJ2-7; TRBD2 matches 9 bases. Germline V gene sequence: CDR1 DFQATT, CDR2 SNEGSKA (reference sequence). The CDR3 is 16 residues long. V shed 1 base, J shed 7 bases, and the junction held 14 bases outside the gene matches. The CDR3 loop is CSARAAFSGRSIEQYF. The CDR3 DNA reads TGCAGTGCTAGAGCCGCCTTTAGCGGGAGATCCATTGAGCAGTACTTC.

This clonotype was seen more than once but under ten times. The genes are TRBV7-9 and TRBJ1-4, with D possibly matching TRBD1 (6 bases). Trimming removed 8 bases at V and 6 bases at J, with 10 bases between. Germline assignment: CDR1 SEHNR and CDR2 FQNEAQ (reference sequence). CDR3 length equals 12 residues. The CDR3 DNA is TGTGCCAGCGGGGCAGGGGATGAAAAACTGTTTTTT. This codes for CASGAGDEKLFF.

The CDR3 protein is CSARGSGPGELFF. The CDR3 DNA follows: TGCAGTGCTAGAGGTAGCGGTCCCGGGGAGCTGTTTTTT. The chain carries TRBV20-1 and TRBJ2-2, with TRBD2 as a possible D gene (6 bases). Germline V gives CDR1 DFQATT, CDR2 SNEGSKA (reference sequence). This CDR3 spans 13 amino acids. V was cut by 1 base and J by 6 bases, with 9 bases left in between.

The table lists this clonotype with many counts. The chain couples TRBV6-6 to TRBJ1-4; 7 bases line up with TRBD1. The J segment lost 4 bases and the V segment lost 5 bases, leaving 7 bases of the junction unmatched. CDR3 size: 15 residues. CDR1 is MNHNY, CDR2 SVGAGI, per germline (reference sequence). Here the CDR3 DNA reads TGTGCCAGCAGTCCCGGGGACAGCCATAATGAAAAACTGTTTTTT. Translated, it gives CASSPGDSHNEKLFF.

This clonotype has at least ten counts. V usage is TRBV9 and J usage is TRBJ2-7, with a weak D call TRBD1 (7 bases). Per the germline V gene, CDR1 is SGDLS and CDR2 is YYNGEE. The ends were cut back, 3 bases at V and 9 bases at J, with 13 bases in the middle. This CDR3 has 12 residues. The CDR3 reads CASSARGEGQYF. CDR3 nucleotide sequence: TGTGCCAGCAGCGCCAGGGGGGAAGGGCAGTACTTC.

This clonotype was detected many times. The CDR3 region is CSASGTGLTDTQYF. The CDR3 DNA follows: TGCAGCGCGTCCGGGACAGGGCTTACAGATACGCAGTATTTT. The rearrangement uses TRBV29-1 and TRBJ2-3, with 9 bases that match TRBD1. Germline V lookup: CDR1 SQVTM, CDR2 ANQGSEA. This CDR3 is built from 14 residues. Losses at the gene ends were 7 bases for V and 3 bases for J; bases not matched to a gene: 8.

This clonotype was found a few times. V usage is TRBV6-1 and J usage is TRBJ2-1; TRBD2 matches at 7 bases. CDR1 and CDR2 from the germline V gene are MNHNS and SASEGT. The V and J ends lost 1 base and 2 bases, in that order; junction bases with no gene match: 2. CDR3 length: 15 amino acids. CDR3 bases: TGTGCCAGCAGTGAAGGGGGGGGGACCTACAATGAGCAGTTCTTC. Translated: CASSEGGGTYNEQFF.

The chain links TRBV18 to TRBJ2-7; D is perhaps TRBD2 (6 bases). The CDR3 length is 15 residues. V lost 2 bases and J 5 bases, leaving 16 bases between the germline ends. Looked up from germline, CDR1 is KGHSH and CDR2 is LQKENI. CDR3 sequence: CASSPRRVLTNEQYF. The CDR3 nucleotides are TGTGCCAGCTCACCAAGGAGGGTCCTTACGAACGAGCAGTACTTC.

The gene calls are TRBV18 and TRBJ2-2; D remains unclear. With 6 bases removed from V and 2 bases from J, the gap between germline ends came to 13 bases. Germline V gene lookup returns CDR1 KGHSH and CDR2 LQKENI. The CDR3 consists of 15 residues. For the CDR3, the DNA is TGTGCCAGCTCGCCAGACTCGATTAACACCGGGGAGCTGTTTTTT. Protein: CASSPDSINTGELFF.